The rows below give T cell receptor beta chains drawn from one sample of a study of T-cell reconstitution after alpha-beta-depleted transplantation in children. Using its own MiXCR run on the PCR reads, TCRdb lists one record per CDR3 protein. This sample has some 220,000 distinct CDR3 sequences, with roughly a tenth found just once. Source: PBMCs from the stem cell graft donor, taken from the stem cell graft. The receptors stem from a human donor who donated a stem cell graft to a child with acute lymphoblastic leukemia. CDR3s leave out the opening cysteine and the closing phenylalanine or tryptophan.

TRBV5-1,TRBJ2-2,ASSPGAGVFTGELF
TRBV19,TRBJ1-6,ASRDRGGSPLH
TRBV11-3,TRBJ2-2,ASSLDFATGELF
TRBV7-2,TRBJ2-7,ASSLIMQGGEQY
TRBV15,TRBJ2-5,ATSRDIQGIFETQY
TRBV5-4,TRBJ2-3,ASSLVASGGAMSADTQY
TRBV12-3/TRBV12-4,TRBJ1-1,ASRPTRQGVTEAF
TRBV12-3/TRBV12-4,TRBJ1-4,ASSLARQGPEKLF
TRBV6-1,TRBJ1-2,ASSEAAFGQGYGYT
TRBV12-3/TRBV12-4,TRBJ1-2,ASEGRPIYGYT
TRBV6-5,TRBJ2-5,ASSYSLAGQETQY
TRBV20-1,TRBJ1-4,SATQGNINEKLF
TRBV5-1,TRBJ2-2,ASSLGGTSGGTGELF
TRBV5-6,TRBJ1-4,ASSFGHATNEKLF